The rows below give T cell receptor beta chains drawn from one sample of a study of shared clonotypes between healthy human individuals. The table came from immunoSEQ multiplex PCR; TCRdb's copy has only in-frame clones and leaves some out. The sample records 550,000 to 600,000 clones, about 80% being singletons. Sequencing used PBMCs. The receptors shown here come from a woman in her forties in good health. Some clones in this sample may be carry-over from other donors' samples. The CDR3 runs from the conserved cysteine through the conserved F or W. A D gene is named only where the DNA matches it firmly.

D gene: TRBD1; J gene: TRBJ1-1; V gene: TRBV2; CDR3 protein: CASGYRGRETEAFF
D gene: NA; J gene: TRBJ1-2; V gene: TRBV30; CDR3 protein: CAWSGGGEGYGYTF
D gene: TRBD2; J gene: TRBJ2-3; V gene: TRBV28; CDR3 protein: CASSSSAGGPSTDTQYF
D gene: NA; J gene: TRBJ1-5; V gene: TRBV29-1; CDR3 protein: CSPRGDNQPQHF
D gene: NA; J gene: TRBJ1-3; V gene: TRBV5-4; CDR3 protein: CASSLVGSGNTIYF
D gene: TRBD1; J gene: TRBJ1-1; V gene: TRBV6-6; CDR3 protein: CASRGDRGFGEAFF
D gene: TRBD2; J gene: TRBJ2-3; V gene: TRBV7-9; CDR3 protein: CASSRTSGATDTQYF
D gene: NA; J gene: TRBJ2-7; V gene: TRBV7-9; CDR3 protein: CASSLGGAGGLEQYF
D gene: NA; J gene: TRBJ1-2; V gene: TRBV5-1; CDR3 protein: CASSPVRDYGYTF
D gene: NA; J gene: TRBJ2-7; V gene: TRBV29-1; CDR3 protein: CSVEEGIDEQYF
D gene: NA; J gene: TRBJ2-1; V gene: TRBV19; CDR3 protein: CASSIAPGTPEQFF
D gene: NA; J gene: TRBJ2-1; V gene: TRBV7-2; CDR3 protein: CASSRTLDEQFF
D gene: NA; J gene: TRBJ1-1; V gene: TRBV4-1; CDR3 protein: CASSLQSLNTEAFF
D gene: NA; J gene: TRBJ1-2; V gene: TRBV5-6; CDR3 protein: CASSADSGYTF
D gene: NA; J gene: TRBJ2-7; V gene: TRBV27; CDR3 protein: CASSLSNSGEQYF
D gene: NA; J gene: TRBJ2-5; V gene: TRBV10-3; CDR3 protein: CATMAGRQETQYF
D gene: NA; J gene: TRBJ2-1; V gene: TRBV5-1; CDR3 protein: CASSAPPAGYGGHYNEQFF
D gene: NA; J gene: TRBJ2-1; V gene: TRBV7-9; CDR3 protein: CASSLRRDRYNEQFF
D gene: NA; J gene: TRBJ1-1; V gene: TRBV19; CDR3 protein: CASSATPNTEAFF
D gene: NA; J gene: TRBJ2-7; V gene: TRBV10-2; CDR3 protein: CASSEGDEQYF
D gene: NA; J gene: TRBJ2-7; V gene: TRBV7-9; CDR3 protein: CASSLGSGYYEQYF
D gene: NA; J gene: TRBJ1-2; V gene: TRBV6-6; CDR3 protein: CASRAGFGYTF
D gene: NA; J gene: TRBJ1-2; V gene: TRBV11-1; CDR3 protein: CASSLEVHGASSYTF
D gene: NA; J gene: TRBJ2-2; V gene: TRBV7-3; CDR3 protein: CASSLGWGIDTGELFF
D gene: TRBD2; J gene: TRBJ2-2; V gene: TRBV6-1; CDR3 protein: CASSDISGRSTGELFF
D gene: TRBD1; J gene: TRBJ2-1; V gene: TRBV30; CDR3 protein: CASNRDSFYNEQFF
D gene: NA; J gene: TRBJ1-5; V gene: TRBV29-1; CDR3 protein: CSVGQFVNQPQHF
D gene: TRBD2; J gene: TRBJ2-7; V gene: TRBV19; CDR3 protein: CASSTTSGAYEQYF
D gene: TRBD2; J gene: TRBJ2-5; V gene: TRBV10-3; CDR3 protein: CAISESGGREETQYF
D gene: NA; J gene: TRBJ2-1; V gene: TRBV18; CDR3 protein: CASSPLATSTYNEQFF
D gene: NA; J gene: TRBJ1-5; V gene: TRBV7-6; CDR3 protein: CASSLGAGNQPQHF
D gene: NA; J gene: TRBJ1-1; V gene: TRBV6-5; CDR3 protein: CASSFSLHTEAFF
D gene: TRBD1; J gene: TRBJ1-1; V gene: TRBV5-1; CDR3 protein: CASSFGQGFLAFF
D gene: NA; J gene: TRBJ2-7; V gene: TRBV7-9; CDR3 protein: CASSLRASVHEQYF
D gene: NA; J gene: TRBJ2-3; V gene: TRBV4-3; CDR3 protein: CASSQSPQGNRDTQYF
D gene: TRBD2; J gene: TRBJ2-7; V gene: TRBV9; CDR3 protein: CASSVEGDYRVGEQYF
D gene: NA; J gene: TRBJ2-3; V gene: TRBV27; CDR3 protein: CASSLGGAPRTDTQYF
D gene: NA; J gene: TRBJ2-1; V gene: TRBV5-1; CDR3 protein: CASSLSGDHSYNEQFF
D gene: NA; J gene: TRBJ2-3; V gene: TRBV18; CDR3 protein: CASSRQVSTDTQYF
D gene: NA; J gene: TRBJ2-5; V gene: TRBV5-4; CDR3 protein: CASRVQYQETQYF
D gene: NA; J gene: TRBJ2-5; V gene: TRBV18; CDR3 protein: CASSLQGTSLQETQYF
D gene: NA; J gene: TRBJ2-1; V gene: TRBV5-1; CDR3 protein: CASSLAGSYNEQFF
D gene: NA; J gene: TRBJ2-4; V gene: TRBV19; CDR3 protein: CASRSVHLDPAKNIQYF
D gene: NA; J gene: TRBJ2-7; V gene: TRBV5-1; CDR3 protein: CASSLVVDYEQYF
D gene: NA; J gene: TRBJ1-1; V gene: TRBV5-1; CDR3 protein: CASSLEGPAMGTEAFF
D gene: TRBD1; J gene: TRBJ2-5; V gene: TRBV7-8; CDR3 protein: CASSAGQGGGETQYF
D gene: NA; J gene: TRBJ1-5; V gene: TRBV6-1; CDR3 protein: CASSSTGGEQPQHF
D gene: NA; J gene: TRBJ1-4; V gene: TRBV5-1; CDR3 protein: CASSLEGTGVEKLFF
D gene: NA; J gene: TRBJ1-1; V gene: TRBV18; CDR3 protein: CASSRHRETEAFF
D gene: NA; J gene: TRBJ2-2; V gene: TRBV6-4; CDR3 protein: CASESAGTGELFF
D gene: TRBD2; J gene: TRBJ2-7; V gene: TRBV10-2; CDR3 protein: CASSESRGLAATRKKEQYF
D gene: NA; J gene: TRBJ2-5; V gene: TRBV6-1; CDR3 protein: CASSETWATQYF
D gene: TRBD2; J gene: TRBJ2-7; V gene: TRBV7-2; CDR3 protein: CASSLTASGSYEQYF
D gene: TRBD2; J gene: TRBJ2-3; V gene: TRBV4-3; CDR3 protein: CASSPSQGLEGPDTQYF
D gene: TRBD2; J gene: TRBJ2-2; V gene: TRBV2; CDR3 protein: CASRRLAGEPGELFF